The table lists the clone carrying this T cell receptor (beta chain) with many counts. The sample is drawn from a study of low-dose radiotherapy and immunotherapy resistance in tumors. As for the study in general: Intravenously given cyclophosphamide 200 mg/m2 followed a two-week schedule that placed each dose one day before radiation and immunotherapy. Study patients were administered oral aspirin at 300 mg daily for four cycles from cycle 1 day 1.

Indicated time point: before trial treatment. Gene-specific TRAV and TRBV primers were used for first-strand cDNA, covering alpha and beta chains. The PCR that amplified TCRs ran for around 21 cycles, relying on a constant-region primer and a V-primer adapter. Via MiXCR, TCRdb re-called the reads, giving one row per CDR3 protein. The top ten hold around 3.9% of the sample, which has some 39,000 distinct CDR3 sequences, roughly 31% seen once. The receptor comes from a male donor with gallbladder cancer. The specimen comprised PBMCs, sampled before treatment.

CDR3 in DNA: TGTGCCAGCGAACGGCGCGGGAGCACAGATACGCAGTATTTT. It specifies CASERRGSTDTQYF. The chain carries TRBV2 and TRBJ2-3; possibly TRBD2 for D (5 bases). CDR1 is SNHLY and CDR2 is FYNNEI in the germline V gene. Trimming pared 8 bases from V and 0 bases from J, leaving 12 bases between. The CDR3 runs to 14 residues.